This T cell receptor (beta chain) originates from a study of blood T cell repertoires in COVID-19. The length of the CDR3 is 14 residues. Per the germline V gene, CDR1 is MNHEY and CDR2 is SMNVEV (reference sequence). Between the trimmed V and J ends, which lost 5 bases and 4 bases, there was a span of 14 bases. Data came from immunoSEQ multiplex PCR; TCRdb stores just in-frame clones and leaves some out. The sample includes a few hundred thousand clones, approximately 89% of them seen just once. This sequence joins TRBV27 and TRBJ1-2, with D possibly matching TRBD1 (5 bases). Sequenced input: peripheral blood. The clonotype was recovered from a woman aged 30 to 39 with COVID-19, enrolled during active disease. CDR3 DNA: TGTGCCAGCAGTAGGGGAGGGGTGGGCTATGGCTACACCTTC. This encodes CASSRGGVGYGYTF.